This TCR beta chain was documented in a study of OX40 agonist ivuxolimab in advanced cancers. Here immunoSEQ multiplex PCR was the method, and the copy in TCRdb shows in-frame clones only, minus some. Here the sample spans some 50,000 clones, approximately 90% being singletons. This clone was found a few times. No antigen is known for it. V was trimmed by 7 bases and J by 7 bases, leaving 14 bases between them. There are 13 residues in the CDR3. Germline lookup yields CDR1 ENHRY and CDR2 SYGVKD. General observations from the study: Researchers report that CD8+ T cells had, on average, more expanded clones than CD4+.

The input for sequencing was CD4+ or CD8+ T cells sorted from blood, taken in a trial of the OX40 agonist ivuxolimab. The sequence came from an adult with an advanced solid tumor such as melanoma, head and neck, liver or kidney cancer. The V gene is TRBV10-3, the J gene TRBJ1-5; TRBD1 might be the D (5 bases). The DNA for the CDR3 is TGTGCCATCACAGACAGCGCCGGGCAGCCCCAGCATTTT. This sequence encodes CAITDSAGQPQHF.